Listed below are T cell receptor beta chains from one sample, sequenced in a study of T cell changes during pregnancy in multiple sclerosis. Profiling relied on immunoSEQ multiplex PCR, and the TCRdb table lists in-frame clones only, not all of them. The repertoire holds fewer than 40,000 clones, with roughly nine tenths as singletons. The material sequenced was CD4+ T cells from peripheral blood mononuclear cells, taken in the second trimester of pregnancy. These receptors were collected from a female donor in good health, enrolled as a control in a pregnancy study. Each CDR3 is given with its conserved first and last residue. D genes are given only for firm matches. Some rows have no size entry. The others give once, few or many, or a class for an expanded clone.

length: 15; J: TRBJ2-1; size: -; D: -; V: TRBV2; CDR3: CASVEQGPSYNEQFF; DNA: TGTGCCAGCGTGGAACAGGGCCCCTCCTACAATGAGCAGTTCTTC
length: 13; J: TRBJ1-1; size: -; D: -; V: TRBV11-3; CDR3: CASSSDSETEAFF; DNA: TGTGCCAGCAGCTCCGATTCGGAGACTGAAGCTTTCTTT
length: 12; J: TRBJ2-5; size: once; D: TRBD2; V: TRBV30; CDR3: CAWRAAGGTQYF; DNA: TGTGCCTGGAGGGCCGCGGGGGGGACCCAGTACTTC
length: 15; J: TRBJ2-5; size: -; D: TRBD2; V: TRBV10-3; CDR3: CAIRAQAGAQETQYF; DNA: TGTGCCATCAGGGCCCAAGCGGGGGCCCAAGAGACCCAGTACTTC
length: 15; J: TRBJ1-2; size: few; D: -; V: TRBV12-5; CDR3: CASGLEGGGANGYTF; DNA: TGTGCTAGTGGTTTGGAAGGTGGCGGGGCAAATGGCTACACCTTC
length: 15; J: TRBJ1-1; size: -; D: -; V: TRBV7-2; CDR3: CASSLGQERGTEAFF; DNA: TGTGCCAGCAGCTTAGGACAGGAAAGAGGTACTGAAGCTTTCTTT
length: 17; J: TRBJ2-2; size: -; D: TRBD2; V: TRBV27; CDR3: CASSYLTGTSDTGELFF; DNA: TGTGCCAGCAGTTACCTCACCGGGACTAGCGACACCGGGGAGCTGTTTTTT
length: 15; J: TRBJ2-2; size: -; D: TRBD2; V: TRBV19; CDR3: CASSKSGANTGELFF; DNA: TGTGCCAGTAGTAAAAGCGGGGCGAACACCGGGGAGCTGTTTTTT
length: 15; J: TRBJ2-7; size: -; D: -; V: TRBV15; CDR3: CATSRDEGGAYEQYF; DNA: TGTGCCACCAGCAGAGATGAGGGGGGGGCCTACGAGCAGTACTTC
length: 16; J: TRBJ1-1; size: -; D: TRBD1; V: TRBV9; CDR3: CASSPRGQVGNTEAFF; DNA: TGTGCCAGCAGCCCCAGGGGGCAGGTGGGGAACACTGAAGCTTTCTTT
length: 15; J: TRBJ2-5; size: -; D: TRBD2; V: TRBV6-1; CDR3: CASSERRGGPETQYF; DNA: TGTGCCAGCAGTGAACGGCGGGGGGGCCCTGAGACCCAGTACTTC
length: 15; J: TRBJ2-7; size: -; D: TRBD2; V: TRBV5-1; CDR3: CASSTGLAEIYEQYF; DNA: TGCGCCAGCAGCACTGGACTAGCGGAGATCTACGAGCAGTACTTC
length: 12; J: TRBJ1-2; size: once; D: -; V: TRBV5-1; CDR3: CASSLSGYGYTF; DNA: TGCGCCAGCAGCTTATCCGGCTATGGCTACACCTTC
length: 16; J: TRBJ2-1; size: -; D: -; V: TRBV25-1; CDR3: CASSSLWGSRYNEQFF; DNA: TGTGCCAGCAGTTCTCTATGGGGCAGTCGGTACAATGAGCAGTTCTTC
length: 14; J: TRBJ2-3; size: -; D: TRBD2; V: TRBV7-2; CDR3: CASSFGGGTDTQYF; DNA: TGTGCCAGCAGCTTTGGGGGGGGGACAGATACGCAGTATTTT
length: 15; J: TRBJ1-3; size: -; D: -; V: TRBV19; CDR3: CASKATGLVGNTIYF; DNA: TGTGCCAGTAAGGCCACCGGGTTGGTCGGGAACACCATATATTTT
length: 14; J: TRBJ1-2; size: few; D: TRBD1; V: TRBV9; CDR3: CASNDGTGYFGYTF; DNA: TGTGCCAGCAACGACGGGACAGGATACTTTGGCTACACCTTC
length: 15; J: TRBJ1-3; size: -; D: -; V: TRBV9; CDR3: CASSVGRSSGNTIYF; DNA: TGTGCCAGCAGCGTAGGGAGAAGCTCTGGAAACACCATATATTTT
length: 15; J: TRBJ2-1; size: -; D: -; V: TRBV4-2; CDR3: CASSQDLAVYNEQFF; DNA: TGTGCCAGCAGCCAAGATTTAGCGGTGTACAATGAGCAGTTCTTC
length: 15; J: TRBJ1-1; size: few; D: TRBD1; V: TRBV5-1; CDR3: CASSNGQGKNTEAFF; DNA: TGCGCCAGCAGCAACGGACAGGGGAAGAACACTGAAGCTTTCTTT
length: 16; J: TRBJ1-1; size: -; D: TRBD1; V: TRBV5-6; CDR3: CASSPPRTGGFTEAFF; DNA: TGTGCCAGCAGCCCACCGCGGACAGGGGGCTTCACTGAAGCTTTCTTT
length: 14; J: TRBJ1-3; size: -; D: -; V: TRBV7-2; CDR3: CASSLTGPGNTIYF; DNA: TGTGCCAGCAGCCTAACAGGCCCTGGAAACACCATATATTTT
length: 15; J: TRBJ2-7; size: -; D: -; V: TRBV9; CDR3: CASSPMVFRGDEQYF; DNA: TGTGCCAGCAGCCCTATGGTATTCAGGGGCGACGAGCAGTACTTC
length: 14; J: TRBJ2-7; size: -; D: -; V: TRBV10-2; CDR3: CASRVADRLYEQYF; DNA: TGCGCCAGCAGAGTAGCGGATAGATTATACGAGCAGTACTTC
length: 14; J: TRBJ2-2; size: -; D: TRBD2; V: TRBV10-2; CDR3: CASLAGGYTGELFF; DNA: TGCGCCAGTCTAGCGGGGGGGTACACCGGGGAGCTGTTTTTT
length: 13; J: TRBJ2-7; size: -; D: -; V: TRBV7-6; CDR3: CASSRTQGMEQYF; DNA: TGTGCCAGCAGTCGTACACAGGGTATGGAGCAGTACTTC
length: 17; J: TRBJ1-4; size: -; D: TRBD1; V: TRBV5-1; CDR3: CASSLGTGGGTNEKLFF; DNA: TGCGCCAGCAGCTTGGGGACAGGTGGGGGGACTAATGAAAAACTGTTTTTT
length: 15; J: TRBJ2-7; size: -; D: TRBD1; V: TRBV4-3; CDR3: CASSQDLQGIHEQYF; DNA: TGCGCCAGCAGCCAAGATCTACAGGGGATCCACGAGCAGTACTTC
length: 14; J: TRBJ1-5; size: -; D: -; V: TRBV19; CDR3: CASSRREGNQPQHF; DNA: TGTGCCAGTAGTCGCCGGGAGGGTAATCAGCCCCAGCATTTT
length: 11; J: TRBJ2-1; size: -; D: -; V: TRBV2; CDR3: CASSVGGAQFF; DNA: TGTGCCAGCAGTGTAGGAGGAGCGCAGTTCTTC
length: 15; J: TRBJ2-4; size: few; D: TRBD1; V: TRBV19; CDR3: CASSARTGGSNIQYF; DNA: TGTGCCAGTAGTGCCCGGACAGGGGGCTCGAACATTCAGTACTTC
length: 14; J: TRBJ1-6; size: -; D: -; V: TRBV7-9; CDR3: CASSQDNLFSPLHF; DNA: TGTGCCAGCAGCCAGGACAATCTATTTTCACCCCTCCACTTT
length: 12; J: TRBJ2-7; size: -; D: -; V: TRBV18; CDR3: CASSQERYEQYF; DNA: TGTGCCAGCTCACAAGAGCGCTACGAGCAGTACTTC
length: 14; J: TRBJ2-5; size: -; D: -; V: TRBV7-9; CDR3: CASSPGAYGETQYF; DNA: TGTGCCAGCAGTCCGGGAGCTTACGGTGAGACCCAGTACTTC
length: 15; J: TRBJ2-1; size: -; D: TRBD1; V: TRBV5-1; CDR3: CASSSTGVSYNEQFF; DNA: TGCGCCAGCAGCTCAACAGGGGTCTCCTACAATGAGCAGTTCTTC
length: 14; J: TRBJ2-2; size: few; D: TRBD2; V: TRBV7-8; CDR3: CASSLGVREEGLFF; DNA: TGTGCCAGCAGCTTAGGTGTTCGGGAGGAAGGGCTGTTTTTT
length: 13; J: TRBJ1-1; size: -; D: -; V: TRBV6-5; CDR3: CASRGGVNTEAFF; DNA: TGTGCCAGCAGAGGGGGGGTGAACACTGAAGCTTTCTTT
length: 14; J: TRBJ1-1; size: once; D: -; V: TRBV13; CDR3: CASSLGRGLGAAFF; DNA: TGTGCCAGCAGCTTAGGGCGGGGGCTGGGCGCAGCTTTCTTT
length: 15; J: TRBJ1-6; size: -; D: TRBD1; V: TRBV7-2; CDR3: CASSPRDRGTSPLHF; DNA: TGTGCCAGCAGCCCACGGGACAGGGGTACTTCACCCCTCCACTTT
length: 16; J: TRBJ2-3; size: -; D: -; V: TRBV5-1; CDR3: CASSSSGQTSTDTQYF; DNA: TGCGCCAGCAGCTCCTCAGGACAGACTAGCACAGATACGCAGTATTTT
length: 14; J: TRBJ2-1; size: once; D: TRBD2; V: TRBV6-5; CDR3: CASSYGGRGNEQFF; DNA: TGTGCCAGCAGTTACGGCGGGAGGGGCAATGAGCAGTTCTTC
length: 16; J: TRBJ2-1; size: -; D: TRBD2; V: TRBV5-8; CDR3: CASSVGLAPHYNEQFF; DNA: TGTGCCAGCAGCGTCGGACTAGCGCCGCACTACAATGAGCAGTTCTTC
length: 14; J: TRBJ1-2; size: -; D: TRBD1; V: TRBV19; CDR3: CASSFRTGGYGYTF; DNA: TGTGCCAGTAGTTTCCGGACAGGGGGCTATGGCTACACCTTC
length: 15; J: TRBJ1-1; size: -; D: -; V: TRBV27; CDR3: CASSSTTGPNTEAFF; DNA: TGTGCCAGCAGTTCTACGACAGGCCCGAACACTGAAGCTTTCTTT
length: 19; J: TRBJ2-7; size: -; D: TRBD2; V: TRBV4-3; CDR3: CASSQDSASGGAGSYEQYF; DNA: TGCGCCAGCAGCCAAGATAGCGCTAGCGGGGGGGCCGGATCCTACGAGCAGTACTTC
length: 16; J: TRBJ2-4; size: -; D: TRBD1; V: TRBV19; CDR3: CASSISRPGTVNIQYF; DNA: TGTGCCAGTAGTATCTCCCGTCCCGGGACAGTAAACATTCAGTACTTC